This TCR beta chain appears in the sequencing data of a study of T cell responses to AZD1222 COVID-19 vaccine. CDR1 and CDR2 from the germline V gene are SGHKS and YYEKEE (reference sequence). With 0 bases clipped from V and 8 bases from J, the junction kept 6 bases outside the gene matches. This CDR3 region has 14 residues. Notes on this clone: The antigen is undetermined.

The study's findings and limits: Reports say nearly half of spike-specific TCRs go after unmutated variant regions. Recipients of AZD1222 seropositive at baseline numbered only 5 or 6.

Only in-frame clones appear in the TCRdb table, and some are missing; sequencing was by immunoSEQ multiplex PCR. The sample contains more than 70,000 clones, 90% of which appear only once. Second-dose recipients at about 4 or about 12 weeks were treated as one pooled group. V is TRBV5-5 and J is TRBJ1-2, with TRBD1 matching 8 bases. The sample was peripheral blood, taken 28 days after the second AZD1222 dose. The receptor was derived from an adult who received the AZD1222 COVID-19 vaccine. This CDR3 is CASSLGGQGWGYTF. The CDR3 DNA reads as TGTGCCAGCAGCTTGGGCGGACAGGGATGGGGCTACACCTTC.